This T cell receptor (beta chain) was observed in a study of blood T cell repertoires in COVID-19. On the study more broadly: Both acute and convalescent COVID-19 samples were obtained from the United States, Italy and Spain.

TCRdb keeps only in-frame clones here, not all; method: immunoSEQ multiplex PCR. This table has around 160,000 clones, under 90% appearing once. There are 16 residues in the CDR3. V was pared by 5 bases and J by 2 bases, with 6 bases of the junction left unmatched. Per the germline V gene, CDR1 is SGHRS and CDR2 is YFSETQ. Sequencing input: peripheral blood. The sequence came from a woman aged 80 or over with acute or convalescent COVID-19. The rearrangement uses TRBV5-1 and TRBJ2-3, with 12 bases fitting TRBD2. CDR3 nucleotide sequence: TGCGCCAGCAGTCAGACTAGCGGGAGCCCCACAGATACGCAGTATTTT. This codes for CASSQTSGSPTDTQYF.